This TCR beta chain was sequenced during a study of CXCR3-negative and CXCR3-positive naive CD8 T cells. 5' RACE with UMI labels generated the TRB cDNA libraries. Using the 5' RACE reads, TCRdb records one entry per CDR3 protein without DNA. The sample table sets out over 35,000 distinct CDR3 sequences. Concerning this clonotype: What it binds is not known.

Study-level findings and limits: Researchers report that CXCR3-positive naive cells carry more hydrophobic TRB CDR3s than CXCR3-negative naive cells.

Germline values: CDR1 SGHRS, CDR2 YFSETQ. This CDR3 region has 17 residues. Sample: naive CXCR3- CD8+ T cells from blood. The subset is: CD45RO-CCR7+CD27+CD95- naive CD8+ T cells lacking CXCR3 (TNR3-). The receptor was isolated from a human donor in good health. Some clones in this sample may be carry-over from other donors' samples. This chain joins TRBV5-1 and TRBJ2-5; the TCRdb D gene call, TRBD1, has no DNA to confirm it. CDR3 residues: CASSWTGGGGYQETQYF.